These 23 T cell receptor beta chains were all obtained from the same sample, sequenced in a study of regulatory T cells in long-lasting Graves disease. Time point here: newly diagnosed GD, antithyroid drugs for less than 3 months. There was RNA extracted from PBMCs, and the TCR library was made from it. TCR beta libraries were built with iRepertoire HTBI primers and Arm-PCR of CDR3 regions. TCRdb used MiXCR to reprocess the multiplex PCR reads, holding one entry per CDR3 protein. Found here are roughly 350,000 distinct CDR3 sequences, roughly a sixth of them singletons; the top ten hold approximately 30%. This sample also appeared in a second study, on T cells in Graves' hyperthyroidism and ophthalmopathy.

The sample was peripheral blood mononuclear cells (PBMCs), taken at new diagnosis, from a patient treated with antithyroid drugs. The receptor set was obtained from a man aged 40-49 years with Graves disease.

In this sample, this clonotype turned up many times. The chain employs TRBV3-1 and TRBJ2-3; TRBD2 matches 8 bases. V lost 6 bases, J lost 2 bases, and 4 bases stayed unmatched. This CDR3 is 14 amino acids long. CDR1 is LGHDT, CDR2 YNNKEL, per germline (reference sequence). In DNA, the CDR3 is TGTGCCAGCAGGCGCGGGGGGCCCACAGATACGCAGTATTTT. This gives the protein CASRRGGPTDTQYF.

This clonotype has ten or more counts. V gene TRBV6-1 combines with J gene TRBJ1-4, with a tentative D call TRBD1 (5 bases). V was trimmed by 6 bases and J by 2 bases, leaving 10 bases between them. The CDR3 is 14 residues long. Germline V gene data show CDR1 as MNHNS and CDR2 as SASEGT. CDR3: CASRAGWTNEKLFF. CDR3 DNA: TGTGCCAGCAGGGCAGGGTGGACTAATGAAAAACTGTTTTTT.

Remarks on this clonotype: One base away lies a much larger clone, so this may be a sequencing read error. This likely comes from a read error, as the CDR3 has no conserved phenylalanine or tryptophan at its end. The V call is TRBV12-3 or TRBV12-4, the J call TRBJ2-7; 9 nucleotides align to TRBD2. V lost 3 bases and J lost 3; bases outside the gene matches: 6. This CDR3 is built from 15 residues. DNA for the CDR3: TGTGCCAGCAGTTTTCGGAGCGGGGGGTACTACGAGCAGTACCTC. Residues: CASSFRSGGYYEQYL.

This clonotype was counted many times. This chain connects TRBV20-1 to TRBJ2-3; D is uncertain. CDR1 and CDR2 from the germline V gene are DFQATT and SNEGSKA (reference sequence). V lost 0 bases and J 6 bases, leaving 7 bases between the germline ends. The CDR3 has 12 residues. For the CDR3, the DNA is TGCAGTGCTAGAGATATGGCTGATACGCAGTATTTT. This codes for CSARDMADTQYF.

This clonotype was recorded at least ten times. J is TRBJ2-1 and V is TRBV25-1, with D perhaps TRBD2 (6 bases). Germline-derived CDR1 and CDR2 are MGHDK and SYGVNS. Trimming took off 2 bases at V and 1 base at J, with 9 bases between the two ends. The CDR3 totals 15 residues. The CDR3 region is CASSEGGRSYNEQFF. In DNA form, the CDR3 reads TGTGCCAGCAGTGAAGGGGGGAGGTCCTACAATGAGCAGTTCTTC.

This sequence joins TRBV20-1 and TRBJ2-7; a weak D match, TRBD2 (5 bases). Trimming shortened V by 3 bases and J by 2 bases, and 23 bases separated the two germline ends. Germline-derived CDR1 and CDR2 are DFQATT and SNEGSKA (reference sequence). The CDR3 is 17 residues long. The CDR3 loop reads CSASPIGVGSLTYEQYF. CDR3 sequence (DNA): TGCAGTGCTAGCCCGATCGGGGTAGGATCCCTTACCTACGAGCAGTACTTC.

V and J are TRBV5-4 and TRBJ1-1; unclear D gene. Trimming stripped 1 base from V and 5 bases from J, with 9 bases between. The CDR3 covers 13 residues. CDR1 is SGHNT, CDR2 YYREEE, per germline (reference sequence). Here the CDR3 DNA reads TGTGCCAGCAGCTTGCAGTCGGGGACTGAAGCTTTCTTT. This translates into CASSLQSGTEAFF.

This clonotype was seen many times. The chain uses TRBV13 and TRBJ2-7, with TRBD1 matching over 10 bases. The CDR3 sequence is 15 residues long. The J segment lost 3 bases and the V segment lost 3 bases, leaving 5 bases of the junction unmatched. CDR1 is PRHDT and CDR2 is FYEKMQ in the germline V gene (reference sequence). The CDR3 protein is CASSFGGQGRYEQYF. In DNA, the CDR3 is TGTGCCAGCAGCTTTGGGGGACAGGGGCGCTACGAGCAGTACTTC.

The chain links TRBV20-1 to TRBJ2-3; no reliable D call. Germline V gene lookup returns CDR1 DFQATT and CDR2 SNEGSKA (reference sequence). The V and J ends lost 0 bases and 9 bases respectively, with 7 bases between them. The CDR3 covers 11 residues. Here the CDR3 reads CSARDSPTQYF. Here the CDR3 DNA reads TGCAGTGCTAGAGATTCCCCCACGCAGTATTTT.

The chain recombines TRBV20-1 with TRBJ2-1; D is unresolved. The CDR3 covers 16 residues. Germline V lookup: CDR1 DFQATT, CDR2 SNEGSKA (reference sequence). Between the trimmed V and J ends, which lost 5 bases and 6 bases, there was a span of 23 bases. The CDR3 DNA follows: TGCAGTGCTCCGACTTTAGCCGGGCTTCAAGCCAATGAGCAGTTCTTC. Translation: CSAPTLAGLQANEQFF.

Comments on this clonotype: A read error is the likely source, as a far larger clone sits one nucleotide away. V and J are TRBV7-9 and TRBJ1-1, with D hard to call. The ends were cut back, 2 bases at V and 4 bases at J, with 8 bases in the middle. Germline lookup yields CDR1 SEHNR and CDR2 FQNEAQ (reference sequence). There are 13 residues in the CDR3. As DNA, the CDR3 is TGTGCCAGCAGCTTAACCCGAAGCACTGAAGCTTTCTTT. Amino acids: CASSLTRSTEAFF. Full variable domain (missing parts from reference TRBV7-9 and TRBJ1-1): DTGVSQNPRHKITKRGQNVTFRCDPISEHNRLYWYRQTLGQGPEFLTYFQNEAQLEKSRLLSDRFSAERPKGSFSTLEIQRTEQGDSAMYLCASSLTRSTEAFFGQGTRLTVV.

This clonotype was counted ten times or more. The V gene is TRBV27, the J gene TRBJ1-4; 9 positions match TRBD1. J gave up 7 bases and V 1 base, and 7 bases lay outside the gene matches. The CDR3 is made up of 16 amino acids. Germline V gene data show CDR1 as MNHEY and CDR2 as SMNVEV (reference sequence). The CDR3 nucleotides read TGTGCCAGCAGTTTATTAGGGACAGGGAAGAGTGAAAAACTGTTTTTT. It yields the protein CASSLLGTGKSEKLFF.

This clonotype was recorded many times. The chain employs TRBV11-2 and TRBJ2-7, with TRBD1 identical over 11 bases. Germline V gene lookup returns CDR1 SGHAT and CDR2 FQNNGV. The CDR3 extends over 15 amino acids. V dropped 2 bases and J dropped 5; count of bases not matched to a gene: 5. The CDR3 sequence is CASSLRRDRGNEQYF. The CDR3 DNA is TGTGCCAGCAGCTTACGCCGGGACAGGGGGAACGAGCAGTACTTC.

This clonotype was seen many times. This sequence joins TRBV18 and TRBJ2-3, with a tentative D call TRBD1 (5 bases). The V gene's germline CDR1 is KGHSH and CDR2 LQKENI. Trimming removed 3 bases at V and 1 base at J, with 20 bases between. The CDR3 is made up of 18 amino acids. The CDR3 bases are TGTGCCAGCTCACCTTCAGGGCTCACGGCCCGTCGCACAGATACGCAGTATTTT. Its translation: CASSPSGLTARRTDTQYF.

The chain uses TRBV27 and TRBJ1-3; D not certain. The ends were cut back, 5 bases at V and 0 bases at J, with 8 bases in the middle. The CDR3 has 14 amino acids. Germline V gene lookup returns CDR1 MNHEY and CDR2 SMNVEV (reference sequence). CDR3 residues: CASSLLPSGNTIYF. CDR3 coding DNA: TGTGCCAGCAGTCTCCTACCCTCTGGAAACACCATATATTTT.

This clonotype was observed a handful of times. This sequence joins TRBV18 and TRBJ2-6; D not certain. This CDR3 has 16 residues. Per germline, CDR1 KGHSH and CDR2 LQKENI. The germline V and J ends were trimmed by 5 bases and 0 bases, with 11 bases remaining between them. CDR3 sequence: CASSAPGNSGANVLTF. CDR3 DNA: TGTGCCAGCTCAGCCCCTGGGAACTCTGGGGCCAACGTCCTGACTTTC.

Remarks on this clonotype: The junction differs from germline at one of its ends, possibly a read error. The chain is built from TRBV4-1 and TRBJ2-3; TRBD2 matches 7 bases. The CDR3 totals 15 residues. The germline V gene encodes CDR1 MGHRA and CDR2 YSYEKL. The CDR3 loop is CASSQWGGSTDTQYF. Here the CDR3 DNA reads TGTGCCAGCAGCCAATGGGGGGGTAGCACAGATACGCAGTATTTT.

This clonotype has a handful of counts. Since no conserved phenylalanine or tryptophan closes the CDR3, a read error is the likely cause. CDR3 protein: CASSPGGQPSYEQYL. In DNA, the CDR3 is TGCGCCAGCAGCCCCGGGGGACAGCCTTCCTACGAGCAGTACCTC. The chain employs TRBV5-1 and TRBJ2-7; possibly TRBD1 for D (7 bases). V lost 4 bases, J lost 1 base, and 15 bases lay in between. Germline lookup yields CDR1 SGHRS and CDR2 YFSETQ. The CDR3 spans 15 residues.

About this clonotype itself: With a much larger clone just one base away, this may be a read error. The chain recombines TRBV12-3 or TRBV12-4 with TRBJ1-2, with unresolved D. The length of the CDR3 is 13 residues. The ends were cut back, 4 bases at V and 3 bases at J, with 9 bases in the middle. DNA for the CDR3: TGTGCCAGCAGTTATGGTCCTGACTATGGCTACACCTTC. It codes for CASSYGPDYGYTF.

This clonotype was found many times. The rearrangement joins TRBV6-2 or TRBV6-3 to TRBJ2-3, with TRBD2 as a possible D gene (5 bases). Germline V lookup: CDR1 MNHEY, CDR2 SVGEGT. The CDR3 is 15 amino acids. The ends were cut back, 0 bases at V and 6 bases at J, with 13 bases in the middle. The CDR3 region is CASSYSRASVDTQYF. As DNA, the CDR3 is TGTGCCAGCAGTTACTCGAGGGCTTCGGTGGATACGCAGTATTTT.

In its sample, this clonotype was seen many times. The chain links TRBV7-2 to TRBJ2-7; D is undetermined. The V gene's germline CDR1 is SGHTA and CDR2 FQGNSA. The CDR3 is made up of 14 amino acids. V was clipped by 3 bases and J by 6 bases, with 15 bases between them. CDR3 sequence reads: CASSLTLEVLEQYF. The CDR3 nucleotides are TGTGCCAGCAGCTTGACGCTAGAGGTGCTCGAGCAGTACTTC. Using reference TRBV7-2 and TRBJ2-7 for the parts outside the CDR3, the full variable domain is GAGVSQSPSNKVTEKGKDVELRCDPISGHTALYWYRQSLGQGLEFLIYFQGNSAPDKSGLPSDRFSAERTGGSVSTLTIQRTQQEDSAVYLCASSLTLEVLEQYFGPGTRLTVT.

This clonotype has more than one count but fewer than ten. The chain uses TRBV5-1 and TRBJ2-3; TRBD2 might be the D (5 bases). V lost 4 bases, J lost 2 bases, and 14 bases lay in between. The V gene's germline CDR1 is SGHRS and CDR2 YFSETQ. The CDR3 contains 15 residues. Written as DNA, the CDR3 is TGCGCCAGCAGCCAAGATACGGGGTTCACAGATACGCAGTATTTT. Amino acids: CASSQDTGFTDTQYF. The variable domain in full, with the rest retrieved from reference TRBV5-1 and TRBJ2-3, is KAGVTQTPRYLIKTRGQQVTLSCSPISGHRSVSWYQQTPGQGLQFLFEYFSETQRNKGNFPGRFSGRQFSNSRSEMNVSTLELGDSALYLCASSQDTGFTDTQYFGPGTRLTVL.

There are many counts of this clonotype. The chain employs TRBV20-1 and TRBJ2-3, with 7 bases matching TRBD2. With V trimmed by 4 bases and J by 2 bases, 9 bases remained unmatched. CDR1 DFQATT and CDR2 SNEGSKA come from the germline V gene (reference sequence). The CDR3 sequence is 15 residues long. CDR3 DNA sequence: TGCAGTGCTACGGCGCGGGGGAAGCCCACAGATACGCAGTATTTT. Its translation: CSATARGKPTDTQYF.